This section outlines one TCR beta chain sequence together with its context. Per the germline V gene, CDR1 is SGHRS and CDR2 is YFSETQ. V gave up 1 base and J gave up 4 bases, with 14 bases separating them. The CDR3 has 15 residues. These data are taken from a study of blood T cell repertoires in COVID-19. Study-wide background: Collection of acute and convalescent COVID-19 samples took place in the United States, Italy and Spain. Sources were T cells, B-cell-depleted T cells, or PBMCs; the material itself was cDNA or gDNA.

Per the original methods: Amplification from reference gene primers served as the basis for estimated nucleated cell counts. Profiling relied on immunoSEQ multiplex PCR, and the TCRdb table lists in-frame clones only, not all of them. Clonal size and the V and J genes are those of that table, whereas D and trimming came from the DNA. The data hold 150,000 to 200,000 clones, with about 84% observed a single time. The study recruited people aged about 18 to 90 years across about two dozen US areas. The clonotype originates from a woman aged 25 to 39 who had recovered from COVID-19. The chain combines TRBV5-1 with TRBJ1-2; no clear D gene. The specimen sequenced was PBMCs or T cells enriched from blood (not recorded which). The CDR3 spells CASSLQAGRVYGYTF. CDR3 nucleotide sequence: TGCGCCAGCAGCTTGCAGGCAGGCCGTGTCTATGGCTACACCTTC.